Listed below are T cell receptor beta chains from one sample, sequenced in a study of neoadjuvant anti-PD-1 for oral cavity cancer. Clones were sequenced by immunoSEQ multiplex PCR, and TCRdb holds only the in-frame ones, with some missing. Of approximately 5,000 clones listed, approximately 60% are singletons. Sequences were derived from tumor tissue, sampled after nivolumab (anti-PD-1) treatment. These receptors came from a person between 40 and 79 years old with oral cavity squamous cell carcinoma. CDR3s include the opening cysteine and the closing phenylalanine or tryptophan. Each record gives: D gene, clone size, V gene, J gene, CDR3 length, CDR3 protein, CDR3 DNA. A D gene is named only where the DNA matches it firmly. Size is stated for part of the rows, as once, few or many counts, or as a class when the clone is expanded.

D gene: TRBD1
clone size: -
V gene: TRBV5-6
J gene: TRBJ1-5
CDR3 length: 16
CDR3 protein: CASSLQGGGGNQPQHF
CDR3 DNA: TGTGCCAGCAGCTTACAGGGGGGGGGCGGCAATCAGCCCCAGCATTTT

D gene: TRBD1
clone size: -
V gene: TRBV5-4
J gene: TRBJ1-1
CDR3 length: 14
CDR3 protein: CASSSVQGDTEAFF
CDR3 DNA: TGTGCCAGCAGCTCAGTACAGGGGGACACTGAAGCTTTCTTT

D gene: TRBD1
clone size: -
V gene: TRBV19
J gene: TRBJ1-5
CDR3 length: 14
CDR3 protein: CASSMDRGYQPQHF
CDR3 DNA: TGTGCCAGTAGTATGGACAGGGGCTATCAGCCCCAGCATTTT

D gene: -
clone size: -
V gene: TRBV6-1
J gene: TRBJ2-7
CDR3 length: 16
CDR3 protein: CASSEVRVARSYEQYF
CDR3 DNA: TGTGCCAGCAGTGAAGTAAGGGTAGCGCGCTCCTACGAGCAGTACTTC

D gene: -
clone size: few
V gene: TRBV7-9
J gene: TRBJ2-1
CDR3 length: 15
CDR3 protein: CASRRSAEPYNEQFF
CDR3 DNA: TGTGCCAGCAGACGCTCGGCGGAACCTTACAATGAGCAGTTCTTC

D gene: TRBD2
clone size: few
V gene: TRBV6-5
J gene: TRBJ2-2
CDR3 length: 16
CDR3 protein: CASSLLAGGWTGELFF
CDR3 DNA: TGTGCCAGCAGTTTACTAGCGGGAGGGTGGACCGGGGAGCTGTTTTTT

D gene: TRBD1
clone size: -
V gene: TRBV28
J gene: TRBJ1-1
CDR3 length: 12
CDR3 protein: CASSPDRFEAFF
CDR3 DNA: TGTGCCAGCAGTCCGGACAGGTTTGAAGCTTTCTTT

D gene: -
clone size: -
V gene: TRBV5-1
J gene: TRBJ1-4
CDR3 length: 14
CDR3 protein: CASSREVRNEKLFF
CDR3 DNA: TGCGCCAGCAGCAGGGAGGTCCGCAATGAAAAACTGTTTTTT

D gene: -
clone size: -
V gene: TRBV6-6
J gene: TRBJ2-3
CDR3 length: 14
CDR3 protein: CASSYRGSTDTQYF
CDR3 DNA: TGTGCCAGCAGTTACAGGGGTAGCACAGATACGCAGTATTTT

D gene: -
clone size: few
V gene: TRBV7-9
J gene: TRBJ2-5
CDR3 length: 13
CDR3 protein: CASSFGGVKTQYF
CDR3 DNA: TGTGCCAGCAGCTTCGGCGGGGTGAAGACCCAGTACTTC

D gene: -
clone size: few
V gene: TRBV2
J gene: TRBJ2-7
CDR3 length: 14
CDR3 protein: CATSLVGGLGEQYF
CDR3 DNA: TGTGCCACCTCTTTAGTGGGAGGTTTAGGCGAGCAGTACTTC

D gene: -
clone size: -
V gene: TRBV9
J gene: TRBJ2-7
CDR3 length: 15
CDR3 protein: CASSGRAGHPGEQYF
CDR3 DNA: TGTGCCAGCAGCGGGCGGGCAGGACACCCGGGCGAGCAGTACTTC

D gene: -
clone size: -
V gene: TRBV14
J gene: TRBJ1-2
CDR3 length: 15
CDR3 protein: CASSPLRGDGYGYTF
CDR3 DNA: TGTGCCAGCAGCCCCCTTCGAGGGGATGGCTATGGCTACACCTTC

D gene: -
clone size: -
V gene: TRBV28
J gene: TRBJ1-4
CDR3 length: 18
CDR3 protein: CASSSDDRPTDIYEKLFF
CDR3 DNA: TGTGCCAGCAGTTCCGATGACAGGCCAACGGACATTTATGAAAAACTGTTTTTT

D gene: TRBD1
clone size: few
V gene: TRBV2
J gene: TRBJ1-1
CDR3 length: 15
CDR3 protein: CASARGQGGVTEAFF
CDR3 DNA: TGTGCCAGCGCCCGGGGACAGGGGGGAGTCACTGAAGCTTTCTTT

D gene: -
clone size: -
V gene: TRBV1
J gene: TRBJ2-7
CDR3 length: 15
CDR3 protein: CTSSLRHHASYEQYF
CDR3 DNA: TGCACCAGCAGCCTCCGTCACCATGCTTCCTACGAGCAGTACTTC

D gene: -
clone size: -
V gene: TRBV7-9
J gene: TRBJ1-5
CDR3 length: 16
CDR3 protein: CASSHESRGTNQPQHF
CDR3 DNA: TGTGCCAGCAGCCACGAGAGCCGGGGGACCAATCAGCCCCAGCATTTT

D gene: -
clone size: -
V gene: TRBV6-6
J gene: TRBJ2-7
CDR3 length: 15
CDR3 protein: CASSYLQGRGYEQYF
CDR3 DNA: TGTGCCAGCAGTTATCTCCAGGGGCGGGGGTACGAGCAGTACTTC

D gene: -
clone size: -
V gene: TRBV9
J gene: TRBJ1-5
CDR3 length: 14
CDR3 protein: CASSVGGGERPQHF
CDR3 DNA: TGTGCCAGCAGCGTAGGTGGAGGGGAGAGGCCCCAGCATTTT

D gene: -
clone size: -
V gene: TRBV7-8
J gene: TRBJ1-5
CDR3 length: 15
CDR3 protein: CASSLDGTNNQPQHF
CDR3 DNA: TGTGCCAGCAGCTTAGACGGGACAAATAATCAGCCCCAGCATTTT

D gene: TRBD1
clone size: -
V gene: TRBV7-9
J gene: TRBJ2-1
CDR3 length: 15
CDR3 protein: CASSLTQGDYNEQFF
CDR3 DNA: TGTGCCAGCAGCTTAACGCAGGGGGACTACAATGAGCAGTTCTTC

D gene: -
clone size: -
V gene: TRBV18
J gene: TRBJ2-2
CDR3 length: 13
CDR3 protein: CASSPPGLRELFF
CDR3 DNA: TGTGCCAGCTCACCACCGGGGTTGAGGGAGCTGTTTTTT

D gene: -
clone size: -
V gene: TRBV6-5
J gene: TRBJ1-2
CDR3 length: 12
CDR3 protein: CASSYGGNGYTF
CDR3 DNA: TGTGCCAGCAGTTACGGAGGGAATGGCTACACCTTC

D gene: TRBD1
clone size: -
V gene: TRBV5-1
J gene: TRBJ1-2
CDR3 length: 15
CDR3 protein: CASSSLQGADYGYTF
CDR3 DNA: TGCGCCAGCAGCTCGCTACAGGGGGCGGACTATGGCTACACCTTC

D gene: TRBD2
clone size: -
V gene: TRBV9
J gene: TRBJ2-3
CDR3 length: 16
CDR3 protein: CASSVALAGVEDTQYF
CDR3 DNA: TGTGCCAGCAGCGTAGCTTTAGCGGGAGTAGAAGATACGCAGTATTTT

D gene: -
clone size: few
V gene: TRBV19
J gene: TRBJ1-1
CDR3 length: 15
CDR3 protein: CASSIGGRLNTEAFF
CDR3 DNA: TGTGCCAGTAGTATTGGAGGACGGTTGAACACTGAAGCTTTCTTT

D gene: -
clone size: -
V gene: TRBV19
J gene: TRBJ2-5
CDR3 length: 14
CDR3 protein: CASSITGPRETQYF
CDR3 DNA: TGTGCCAGTAGTATAACAGGCCCCCGAGAGACCCAGTACTTC

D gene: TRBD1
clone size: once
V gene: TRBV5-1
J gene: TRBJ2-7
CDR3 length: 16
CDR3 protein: CASSLGGVQGRNEQYF
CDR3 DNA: TGCGCCAGCAGCTTGGGGGGCGTACAGGGGAGAAACGAGCAGTACTTC

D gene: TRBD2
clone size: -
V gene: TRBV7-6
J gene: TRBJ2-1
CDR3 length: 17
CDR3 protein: CASSRSQAGASYNEQFF
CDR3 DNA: TGTGCCAGCAGCCGTTCTCAGGCGGGAGCCTCCTACAATGAGCAGTTCTTC

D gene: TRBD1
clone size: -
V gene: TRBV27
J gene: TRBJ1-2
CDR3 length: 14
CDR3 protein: CASSPGDSNYGYTF
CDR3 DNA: TGTGCCAGCAGTCCCGGGGACAGTAACTATGGCTACACCTTC

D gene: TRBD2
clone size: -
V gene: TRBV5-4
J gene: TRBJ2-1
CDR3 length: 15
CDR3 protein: CASSLTSGSYNEQFF
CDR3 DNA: TGTGCCAGCAGCTTGACTAGCGGGTCCTACAATGAGCAGTTCTTC

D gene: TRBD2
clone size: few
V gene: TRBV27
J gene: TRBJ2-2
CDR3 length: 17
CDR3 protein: CASSYHWTSGSSGELFF
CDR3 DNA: TGTGCCAGCAGTTACCACTGGACTAGCGGGAGTTCCGGGGAGCTGTTTTTT

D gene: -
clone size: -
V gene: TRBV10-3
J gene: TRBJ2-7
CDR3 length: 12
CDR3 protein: CASSAGSYEQYF
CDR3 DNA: TGTGCCTCATCGGCAGGGTCCTACGAGCAGTACTTC

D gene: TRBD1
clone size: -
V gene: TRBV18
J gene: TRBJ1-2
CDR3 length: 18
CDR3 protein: CASSPLGGQGTPNYGYTF
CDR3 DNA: TGTGCCAGCTCCCCCTTGGGGGGACAGGGGACGCCTAACTATGGCTACACCTTC

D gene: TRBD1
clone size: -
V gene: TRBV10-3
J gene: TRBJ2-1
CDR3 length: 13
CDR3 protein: CAISGQGRNEQFF
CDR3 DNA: TGTGCCATCAGTGGACAGGGGCGCAATGAGCAGTTCTTC

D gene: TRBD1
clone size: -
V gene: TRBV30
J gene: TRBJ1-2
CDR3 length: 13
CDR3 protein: CAWRDRGVDGYTF
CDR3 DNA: TGTGCCTGGAGGGACAGGGGTGTAGATGGCTACACCTTC

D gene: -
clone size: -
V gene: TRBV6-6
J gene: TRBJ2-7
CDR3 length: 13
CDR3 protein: CASSTAQKYGQYF
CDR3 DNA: TGTGCCAGCAGTACGGCCCAAAAATACGGGCAGTACTTC

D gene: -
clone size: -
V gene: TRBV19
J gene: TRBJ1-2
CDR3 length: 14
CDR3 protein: CATRAENLPYGYTF
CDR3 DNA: TGTGCCACGAGAGCTGAGAATCTTCCCTATGGCTACACCTTC

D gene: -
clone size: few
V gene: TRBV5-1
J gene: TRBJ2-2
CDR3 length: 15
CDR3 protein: CASSLRTVNTGELFF
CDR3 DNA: TGCGCCAGCAGCTTAAGGACGGTCAACACCGGGGAGCTGTTTTTT

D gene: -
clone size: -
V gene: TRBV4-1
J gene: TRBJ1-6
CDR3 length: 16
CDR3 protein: CASSLGGHSYNSPLHF
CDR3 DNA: TGCGCCAGCAGCCTTGGAGGACATTCCTATAATTCACCCCTCCACTTT

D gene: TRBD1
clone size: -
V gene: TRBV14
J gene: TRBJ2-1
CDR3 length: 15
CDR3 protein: CASSQAAGGGNEQFF
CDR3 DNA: TGTGCCAGCAGCCAAGCGGCAGGGGGTGGCAATGAGCAGTTCTTC

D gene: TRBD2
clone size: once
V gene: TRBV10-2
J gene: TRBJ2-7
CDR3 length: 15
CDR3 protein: CASRKSGRANNEQYF
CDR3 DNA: TGCGCCAGCAGAAAAAGCGGGAGGGCCAACAACGAGCAGTACTTC

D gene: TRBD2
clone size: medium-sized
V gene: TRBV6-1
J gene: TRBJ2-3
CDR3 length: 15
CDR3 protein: CASSRAGSSTDTQYF
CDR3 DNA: TGTGCCAGCAGTCGAGCGGGGTCTAGCACAGATACGCAGTATTTT

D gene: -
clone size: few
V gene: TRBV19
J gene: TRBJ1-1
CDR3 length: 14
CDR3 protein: CATRYRGINTEAFF
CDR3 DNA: TGTGCCACCCGATACCGGGGGATCAACACTGAAGCTTTCTTT

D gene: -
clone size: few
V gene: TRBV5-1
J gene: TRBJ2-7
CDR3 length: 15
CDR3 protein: CASSLTTGAAYEQYF
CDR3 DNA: TGCGCCAGCAGCTTGACGACAGGTGCCGCCTACGAGCAGTACTTC

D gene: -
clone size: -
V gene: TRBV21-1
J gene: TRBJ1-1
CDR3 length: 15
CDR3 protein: CASGLDRGRNTEAFF
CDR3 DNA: TGTGCCAGCGGCCTCGACAGGGGCCGAAACACTGAAGCTTTCTTT